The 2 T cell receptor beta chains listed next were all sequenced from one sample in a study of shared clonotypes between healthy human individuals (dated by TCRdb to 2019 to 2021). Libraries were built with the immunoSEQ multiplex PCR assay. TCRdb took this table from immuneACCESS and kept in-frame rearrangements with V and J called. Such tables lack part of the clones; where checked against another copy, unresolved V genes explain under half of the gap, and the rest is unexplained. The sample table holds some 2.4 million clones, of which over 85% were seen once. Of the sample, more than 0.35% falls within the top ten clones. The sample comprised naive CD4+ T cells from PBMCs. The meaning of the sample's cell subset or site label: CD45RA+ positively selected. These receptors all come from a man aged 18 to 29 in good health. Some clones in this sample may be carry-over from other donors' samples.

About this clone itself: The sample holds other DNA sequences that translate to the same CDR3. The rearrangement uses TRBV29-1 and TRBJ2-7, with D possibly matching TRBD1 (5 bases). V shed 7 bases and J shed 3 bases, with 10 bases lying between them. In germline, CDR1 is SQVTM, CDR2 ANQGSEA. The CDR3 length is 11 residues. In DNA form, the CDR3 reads TGCAGCGCCGGACAAAACTACGAGCAGTACTTC. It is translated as CSAGQNYEQYF.

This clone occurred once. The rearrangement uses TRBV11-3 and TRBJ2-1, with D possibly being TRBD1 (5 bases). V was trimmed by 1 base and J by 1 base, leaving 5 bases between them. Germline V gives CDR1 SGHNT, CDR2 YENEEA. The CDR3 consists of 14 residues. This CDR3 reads CASSLGQSYNEQFF. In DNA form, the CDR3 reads TGTGCCAGCAGCTTAGGACAGTCCTACAATGAGCAGTTCTTC.